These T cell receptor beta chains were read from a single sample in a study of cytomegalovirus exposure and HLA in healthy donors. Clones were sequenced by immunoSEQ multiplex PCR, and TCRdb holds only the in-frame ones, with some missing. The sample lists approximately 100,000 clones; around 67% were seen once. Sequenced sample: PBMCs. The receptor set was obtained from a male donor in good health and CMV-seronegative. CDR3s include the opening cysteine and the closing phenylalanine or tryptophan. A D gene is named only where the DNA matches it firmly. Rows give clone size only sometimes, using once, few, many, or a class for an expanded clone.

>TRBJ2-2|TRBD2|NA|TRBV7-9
TGTGCCAGCAGCCTAAGCGGGAGGGGTAACACCGGGGAGCTGTTTTTT
CASSLSGRGNTGELFF
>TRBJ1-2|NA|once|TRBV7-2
TGTGCCAGCAGCTTGGAGAACTATGGCTACACCTTC
CASSLENYGYTF
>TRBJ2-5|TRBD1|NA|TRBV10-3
TGTGCCATCAGTGTAAAGGGACAGGGGGCTGCAGAGACCCAGTACTTC
CAISVKGQGAAETQYF
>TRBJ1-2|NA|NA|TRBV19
TGTGCCAGCACGGGTATGATTGGGTATGGCTACACCTTC
CASTGMIGYGYTF
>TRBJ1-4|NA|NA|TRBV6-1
TGTGCCAGCAGTGAACGCGACAAACCTAATGAAAAACTGTTTTTT
CASSERDKPNEKLFF
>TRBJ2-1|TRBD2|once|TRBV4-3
TGCGCCAGCAGCCAAGAGCCGGGACTAGCGGGAGTTCGCAATGAGCAGTTCTTC
CASSQEPGLAGVRNEQFF
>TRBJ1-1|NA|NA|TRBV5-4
TGTGCCAGCAGCTTGGCCCCTGGCAGGGCTGAAGCTTTCTTT
CASSLAPGRAEAFF
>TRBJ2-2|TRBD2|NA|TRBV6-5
TGTGCCAGCAGTTATTCTAGCGGGAGTGACTCCGGGGAGCTGTTTTTT
CASSYSSGSDSGELFF
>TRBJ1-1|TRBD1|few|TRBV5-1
TGCGCCAGCAGCTGGCAGGGGGGCGGCACTGAAGCTTTCTTT
CASSWQGGGTEAFF
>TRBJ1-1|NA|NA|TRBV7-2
TGTGCCAGCAGCTATCTAACGAACACTGAAGCTTTCTTT
CASSYLTNTEAFF
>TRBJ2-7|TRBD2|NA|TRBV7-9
TGTGCCAGCAGCTTAGTGGGCGGGAGCTACGAGCAGTACTTC
CASSLVGGSYEQYF
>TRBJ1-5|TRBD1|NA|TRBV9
TGTGCCAGCAGCGTAGCGGGGACAGCGGAGCAGCCCCAGCATTTT
CASSVAGTAEQPQHF
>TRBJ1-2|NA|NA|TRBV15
TGTGCCACCAGCAGAGAAGTATCGGGTGGCTACACCTTC
CATSREVSGGYTF
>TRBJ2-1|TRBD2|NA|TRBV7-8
TGTGCCAGCAGCTCCGGACTAGCGGGACCATACAATGAGCAGTTCTTC
CASSSGLAGPYNEQFF
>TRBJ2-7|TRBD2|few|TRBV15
TGTGCCACCAGCAGAGGATCTAGCGGCTACGAGCAGTACTTC
CATSRGSSGYEQYF
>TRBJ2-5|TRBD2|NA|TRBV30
TGTGCCTGGAGCGGAACGGGGAGGGAGCAGTACTTC
CAWSGTGREQYF
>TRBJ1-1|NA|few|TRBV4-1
TGCGCCAGCAGCCAAAGACAGGACACTGAAGCTTTCTTT
CASSQRQDTEAFF
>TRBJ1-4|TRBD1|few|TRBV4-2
TGTGCCAGCAGCCAATCCACAGGGGGTGAAAAACTGTTTTTT
CASSQSTGGEKLFF
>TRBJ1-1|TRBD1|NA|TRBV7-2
TGTGCCAGCTCGGCAGGGGGCAGAACTGAAGCTTTCTTT
CASSAGGRTEAFF
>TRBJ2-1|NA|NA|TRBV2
TGTGCCAGCAGTGAAGGGGGGGGCAGAGAGCAGTTCTTC
CASSEGGGREQFF
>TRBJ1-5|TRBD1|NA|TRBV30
TGTGCCTGGAACAGGGGGTCAAATCAGCCCCAGCATTTT
CAWNRGSNQPQHF
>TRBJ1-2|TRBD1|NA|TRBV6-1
TGTGCCAGCAGTGATATTGGGACAGGGGCCTATGGCTACACCTTC
CASSDIGTGAYGYTF
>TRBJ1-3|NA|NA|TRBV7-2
TGTGCCAGCAGCGGGGGGACGGGAGTCTCTGGAAACACCATATATTTT
CASSGGTGVSGNTIYF
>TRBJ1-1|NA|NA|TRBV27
TGTGCCAGCAGTTTATGGGCGGGCACTGAAGCTTTCTTT
CASSLWAGTEAFF
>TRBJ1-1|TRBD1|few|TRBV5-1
TGCGCCAGCAGCTTCCTTACACAGGGGGCCACTGAAGCTTTCTTT
CASSFLTQGATEAFF
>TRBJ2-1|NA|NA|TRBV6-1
TGTGCCAGCAGTGGGGCGGGCCACAATGAGCAGTTCTTC
CASSGAGHNEQFF
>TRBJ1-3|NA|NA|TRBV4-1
TGCGCCAGCAGCCAAGATGAGATTACAGGCGTAATCGTCTCTGGAAACACCATATATTTT
CASSQDEITGVIVSGNTIYF
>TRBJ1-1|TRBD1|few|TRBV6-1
TGTGCCAGCAGTGGGACAGGGGACACTGAAGCTTTCTTT
CASSGTGDTEAFF
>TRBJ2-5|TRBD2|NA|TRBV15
TGTGCCACCAGCAGAGATAGGTCTAGCGGGAGCTTTGGGACCCAGTACTTC
CATSRDRSSGSFGTQYF
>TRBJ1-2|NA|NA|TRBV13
TGTGCCAGCAGCTTTGGTAAGCTGAATGGCTACACCTTC
CASSFGKLNGYTF
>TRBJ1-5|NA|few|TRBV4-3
TGCGCCAGCAGCCAAGGACTTAGGGAGGATCAGCCCCAGCATTTT
CASSQGLREDQPQHF
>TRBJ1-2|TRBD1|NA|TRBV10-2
TGCGCCAGCAGCAGAGGACAGGGGGCTGTTAGGGGCTACACCTTC
CASSRGQGAVRGYTF
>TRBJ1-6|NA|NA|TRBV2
TGTGCCAGCAGCAATAACAGGGTCCGGAGTTCACCCCTCCACTTT
CASSNNRVRSSPLHF
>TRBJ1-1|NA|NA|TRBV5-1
TGCGCCAGCGGCCGGGGGGGGATTGGGGGTACCGAAGCTTTCTTT
CASGRGGIGGTEAFF
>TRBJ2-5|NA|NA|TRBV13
TGTGCCAGCAGCTTACCGGGACTGGGCAGAGAGACCCAGTACTTC
CASSLPGLGRETQYF
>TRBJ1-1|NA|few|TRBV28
TGTGCCAGCACGTGGCGGGGGCGATCCACTGAAGCTTTCTTT
CASTWRGRSTEAFF
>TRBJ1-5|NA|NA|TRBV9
TGTGCCAGCAGCGTAGGTGGGGGCCAGCCCCAGCATTTT
CASSVGGGQPQHF
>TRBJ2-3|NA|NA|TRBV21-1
TGTGCCAGCAGCACGCAACTCATGATGGGAGGGATTCCTTATAGCACAGATACGCAGTATTTT
CASSTQLMMGGIPYSTDTQYF
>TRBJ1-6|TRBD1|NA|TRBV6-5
TGTGCCAGCAGTTCCGCAGGGGGCGCAAGGAATTCACCCCTCCACTTT
CASSSAGGARNSPLHF